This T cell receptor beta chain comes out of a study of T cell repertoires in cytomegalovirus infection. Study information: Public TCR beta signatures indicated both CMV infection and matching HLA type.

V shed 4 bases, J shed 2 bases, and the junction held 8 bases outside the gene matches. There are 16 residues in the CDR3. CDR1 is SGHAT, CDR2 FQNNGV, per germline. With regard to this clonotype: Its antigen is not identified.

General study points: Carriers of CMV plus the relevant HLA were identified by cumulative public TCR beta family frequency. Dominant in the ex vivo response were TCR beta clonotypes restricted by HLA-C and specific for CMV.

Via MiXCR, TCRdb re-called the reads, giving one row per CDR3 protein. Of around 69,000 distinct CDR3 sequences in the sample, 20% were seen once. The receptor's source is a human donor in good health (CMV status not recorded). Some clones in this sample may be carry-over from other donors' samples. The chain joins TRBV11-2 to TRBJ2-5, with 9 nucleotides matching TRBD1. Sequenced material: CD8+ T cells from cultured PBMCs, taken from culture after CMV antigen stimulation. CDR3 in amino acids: CASSWGDRVEQETQYF. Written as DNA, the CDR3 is TGTGCCAGCAGCTGGGGGGACAGGGTCGAGCAAGAGACCCAGTACTTC.